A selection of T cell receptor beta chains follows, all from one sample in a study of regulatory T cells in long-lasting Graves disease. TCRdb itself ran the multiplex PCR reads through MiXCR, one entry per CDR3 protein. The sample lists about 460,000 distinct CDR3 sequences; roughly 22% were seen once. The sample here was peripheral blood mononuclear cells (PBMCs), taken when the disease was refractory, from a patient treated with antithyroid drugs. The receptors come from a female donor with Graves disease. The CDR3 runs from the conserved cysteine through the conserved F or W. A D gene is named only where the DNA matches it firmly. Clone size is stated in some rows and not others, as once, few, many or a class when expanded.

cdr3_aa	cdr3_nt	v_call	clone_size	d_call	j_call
CSARRQGFGEQYF	TGCAGTGCTAGAAGGCAGGGATTCGGCGAGCAGTACTTC	TRBV20-1	few	.	TRBJ2-7
CASRPSQGAETQYF	TGTGCCAGCAGACCTAGTCAGGGGGCGGAGACCCAGTACTTC	TRBV7-2	few	TRBD1	TRBJ2-5
CASSKTGTSGDYGYTF	TGTGCCAGCAGTAAAACCGGGACCTCGGGGGACTATGGCTACACCTTC	TRBV6-1	few	.	TRBJ1-2
CASSEAGEAYGYTF	TGTGCCAGCAGTGAAGCAGGGGAGGCCTATGGCTACACCTTC	TRBV6-1	many	.	TRBJ1-2
CSARGTGEEYQPQHF	TGCAGTGCTAGAGGCACGGGCGAAGAATATCAGCCCCAGCATTTT	TRBV20-1	.	.	TRBJ1-5
CASSLDVTYYGYTF	TGTGCCAGCAGCTTAGATGTTACGTATTATGGCTACACCTTC	TRBV11-3	many	.	TRBJ1-2
CASSKRGQGAWETQYF	TGTGCCAGCAGCAAAAGGGGCCAGGGGGCATGGGAGACCCAGTACTTC	TRBV28	many	TRBD1	TRBJ2-5
CASSYQLGNQPRHF	TGTGCCAGCAGTTACCAGTTGGGCAATCAGCCCCGGCATTTT	TRBV6-2/TRBV6-3	.	.	TRBJ1-5
CASSPGQGATPGELFF	TGTGCCAGCAGTCCAGGACAGGGGGCGACCCCCGGGGAGCTGTTTTTT	TRBV12-3/TRBV12-4	.	TRBD1	TRBJ2-2
CASSLGTSGRYEQFF	TGTGCCAGCAGCTTAGGGACTAGCGGGAGATATGAGCAGTTCTTC	TRBV11-3	.	TRBD2	TRBJ2-1
CASSWSSNTEAFF	TGTGCCAGCAGTTGGAGCTCGAACACTGAAGCTTTCTTT	TRBV6-2/TRBV6-3	many	.	TRBJ1-1
CASSLIAQYNSPLHF	TGTGCCAGCAGTTTAATCGCCCAATATAATTCACCCCTCCACTTT	TRBV27	once	.	TRBJ1-6
CASSLAINSNRPQHF	TGTGCCAGCAGCTTAGCGATAAATAGCAATCGGCCCCAGCATTTT	TRBV7-2	.	.	TRBJ1-5
CSARTGGSTEAFF	TGCAGTGCTAGGACAGGCGGTAGCACTGAAGCTTTCTTT	TRBV20-1	few	.	TRBJ1-1
CASSERGKTQYF	TGTGCCAGCAGCGAGCGAGGGAAGACCCAGTACTTC	TRBV7-2	many	.	TRBJ2-5
CSAKDRGTGTQYGYTF	TGCAGTGCCAAGGACCGCGGGACAGGGACACAATATGGCTACACCTTC	TRBV20-1	many	TRBD1	TRBJ1-2
CSPRQGGQPQHF	TGCAGTCCTAGACAGGGAGGGCAGCCCCAGCATTTT	TRBV20-1	few	TRBD1	TRBJ1-5
CASSQGLAGIQETQYF	TGTGCCAGCAGCCAGGGATTAGCGGGAATCCAAGAGACCCAGTACTTC	TRBV7-8	many	TRBD2	TRBJ2-5
CASSQERWGTGDRETQYF	TGCGCCAGCAGCCAAGAGCGTTGGGGAACAGGGGATAGGGAGACCCAGTACTTC	TRBV4-1	few	TRBD1	TRBJ2-5
CASSPAPRGGPYNEQFF	TGTGCCAGCAGTCCTGCGCCACGGGGGGGGCCCTACAATGAGCAGTTCTTC	TRBV6-4	.	TRBD2	TRBJ2-1
CASSLAGPVNEQFF	TGTGCCAGCAGCTTAGCGGGACCGGTCAATGAGCAGTTCTTC	TRBV11-2	many	.	TRBJ2-1
CASTAFSAKTQYF	TGTGCCAGCACCGCTTTTAGTGCGAAGACCCAGTACTTC	TRBV11-2	many	.	TRBJ2-5
CASSLKRGPLEQYF	TGTGCCAGCAGTTTAAAGCGGGGGCCCCTCGAGCAGTACTTC	TRBV12-3/TRBV12-4	few	TRBD2	TRBJ2-7
CASSPRLAGEGTGELFF	TGCGCCAGCAGTCCTCGTTTAGCGGGAGAGGGCACCGGGGAGCTGTTTTTT	TRBV5-1	.	TRBD2	TRBJ2-2
CASSGGRGQSKRSYEQYF	TGTGCCAGCAGTGGGGGGAGGGGGCAATCCAAGAGATCCTACGAGCAGTACTTC	TRBV6-4	few	.	TRBJ2-7